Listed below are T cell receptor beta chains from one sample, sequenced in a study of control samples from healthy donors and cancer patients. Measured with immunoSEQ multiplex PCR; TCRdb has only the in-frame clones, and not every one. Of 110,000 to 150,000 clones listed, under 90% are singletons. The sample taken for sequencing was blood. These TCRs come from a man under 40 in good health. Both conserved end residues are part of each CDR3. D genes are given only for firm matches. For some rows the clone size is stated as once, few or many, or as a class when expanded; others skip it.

CDR3nt: TGTGCCAGTAGTAAGGAGGGAGGCTACACCTTC; CDR3aa: CASSKEGGYTF; v_gene: TRBV19; abundance: NA; j_gene: TRBJ1-2; d_gene: NA
CDR3nt: TGTGCCAGCAGTTATCGGAGCGATCAGCCCCAGCATTTT; CDR3aa: CASSYRSDQPQHF; v_gene: TRBV6-5; abundance: NA; j_gene: TRBJ1-5; d_gene: NA
CDR3nt: TGTGCCAGCAGCTTAGTTGGGGGACCCTACAATGAGCAGTTCTTC; CDR3aa: CASSLVGGPYNEQFF; v_gene: TRBV7-2; abundance: NA; j_gene: TRBJ2-1; d_gene: NA
CDR3nt: TGTGCCAGCAGTTACTTACGGACAGGGGACTCACCCCTCCACTTT; CDR3aa: CASSYLRTGDSPLHF; v_gene: TRBV6-2/TRBV6-3; abundance: NA; j_gene: TRBJ1-6; d_gene: TRBD1
CDR3nt: TGTGCCAGCAACGTGGGGCGAGGCACCGGGGAGCTGTTTTTT; CDR3aa: CASNVGRGTGELFF; v_gene: TRBV5-6; abundance: once; j_gene: TRBJ2-2; d_gene: NA
CDR3nt: TGTGCCAGCCTCCCCGGGCCTTGGGGCTACGAGCAGTACTTC; CDR3aa: CASLPGPWGYEQYF; v_gene: TRBV19; abundance: once; j_gene: TRBJ2-7; d_gene: NA
CDR3nt: TGTGCCAGCAGTGACCCAAAGAGGGACTCTGGGGCCAACGTCCTGACTTTC; CDR3aa: CASSDPKRDSGANVLTF; v_gene: TRBV25-1; abundance: NA; j_gene: TRBJ2-6; d_gene: NA
CDR3nt: TGTGCCAGCAGCCAGTACTACGGGACGGACTACGAGCAGTACTTC; CDR3aa: CASSQYYGTDYEQYF; v_gene: TRBV11-3; abundance: NA; j_gene: TRBJ2-7; d_gene: NA
CDR3nt: TGCAGTGCTAGAGGGGGGGACGAGCAGTACTTC; CDR3aa: CSARGGDEQYF; v_gene: TRBV20-1; abundance: NA; j_gene: TRBJ2-7; d_gene: NA
CDR3nt: TGTGCCAGCAGCTTATCAGGGGGGAGTTACGAGCAGTACTTC; CDR3aa: CASSLSGGSYEQYF; v_gene: TRBV7-9; abundance: NA; j_gene: TRBJ2-7; d_gene: NA
CDR3nt: TGCGCCAGCAGCTTGGTACAGGGGGCGAACAATGAGCAGTTCTTC; CDR3aa: CASSLVQGANNEQFF; v_gene: TRBV5-1; abundance: NA; j_gene: TRBJ2-1; d_gene: TRBD1
CDR3nt: TGTGCCAGCAGCGTAGTTGGGGTCGAGCAGTTCTTC; CDR3aa: CASSVVGVEQFF; v_gene: TRBV9; abundance: once; j_gene: TRBJ2-1; d_gene: NA
CDR3nt: TGTGCCCGCACGTCGAATTCGGTCGGAGGAAACGAGCAGTACTTC; CDR3aa: CARTSNSVGGNEQYF; v_gene: TRBV2; abundance: NA; j_gene: TRBJ2-7; d_gene: NA
CDR3nt: TGTGCCAGCAGTTTATCTTTCAGGACCTACGAGCAGTACTTC; CDR3aa: CASSLSFRTYEQYF; v_gene: TRBV27; abundance: NA; j_gene: TRBJ2-7; d_gene: NA
CDR3nt: TGCGCCAGCAGCTTGGAGGAACGGACAGGGTTAGGCTATGGCTACACCTTC; CDR3aa: CASSLEERTGLGYGYTF; v_gene: TRBV5-1; abundance: NA; j_gene: TRBJ1-2; d_gene: TRBD1
CDR3nt: TGTGCCAGCAGCCCAAGTCAGAGTAGGGCTAGCGGTACCTACGAGCAGTACTTC; CDR3aa: CASSPSQSRASGTYEQYF; v_gene: TRBV7-9; abundance: NA; j_gene: TRBJ2-7; d_gene: TRBD2
CDR3nt: TGTGCCAGCAGCTTAGCCACCTCAACTTCAACCTACGAGCAGTACTTC; CDR3aa: CASSLATSTSTYEQYF; v_gene: TRBV7-9; abundance: NA; j_gene: TRBJ2-7; d_gene: NA
CDR3nt: TGTGCCAGTAGTATGGTGGCGGGGGAGGACTACACCTTC; CDR3aa: CASSMVAGEDYTF; v_gene: TRBV19; abundance: NA; j_gene: TRBJ1-2; d_gene: NA
CDR3nt: TGCGCCAGCAGCGGGGGGCAAAGCGGGACCGGGGAGCTGTTTTTT; CDR3aa: CASSGGQSGTGELFF; v_gene: TRBV5-1; abundance: many; j_gene: TRBJ2-2; d_gene: NA
CDR3nt: TGTGCCAGCAGAATGACAGGAAGTGAGCAGTTCTTC; CDR3aa: CASRMTGSEQFF; v_gene: TRBV6-5; abundance: NA; j_gene: TRBJ2-1; d_gene: NA
CDR3nt: TGTGCCAGCAGCATCGGACAAGCGAATAATTCACCCCTCCACTTT; CDR3aa: CASSIGQANNSPLHF; v_gene: TRBV7-2; abundance: few; j_gene: TRBJ1-6; d_gene: NA
CDR3nt: TGTGCCAGCACCGTTAGGTACGGGACAGGCCCACACGAGCAGTACTTC; CDR3aa: CASTVRYGTGPHEQYF; v_gene: TRBV2; abundance: once; j_gene: TRBJ2-7; d_gene: TRBD1